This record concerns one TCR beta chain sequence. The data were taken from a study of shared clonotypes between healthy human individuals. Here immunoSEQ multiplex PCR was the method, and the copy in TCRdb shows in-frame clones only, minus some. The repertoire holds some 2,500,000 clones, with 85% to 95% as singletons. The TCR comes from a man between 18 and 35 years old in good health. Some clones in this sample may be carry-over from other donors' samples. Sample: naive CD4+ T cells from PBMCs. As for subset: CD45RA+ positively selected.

The CDR3 here is CASSLGTSGRSDTQYF. The CDR3 coding sequence is TGCGCCAGCAGCTTGGGGACTAGCGGGAGGTCAGATACGCAGTATTTT. This chain uses TRBV5-1 with TRBJ2-3, with 14 bases identical to TRBD2. The V segment lost 0 bases and the J segment 4 bases; nucleotides outside the gene matches: 1. CDR3 size: 16 residues. Germline CDR1 reads SGHRS; CDR2 reads YFSETQ.